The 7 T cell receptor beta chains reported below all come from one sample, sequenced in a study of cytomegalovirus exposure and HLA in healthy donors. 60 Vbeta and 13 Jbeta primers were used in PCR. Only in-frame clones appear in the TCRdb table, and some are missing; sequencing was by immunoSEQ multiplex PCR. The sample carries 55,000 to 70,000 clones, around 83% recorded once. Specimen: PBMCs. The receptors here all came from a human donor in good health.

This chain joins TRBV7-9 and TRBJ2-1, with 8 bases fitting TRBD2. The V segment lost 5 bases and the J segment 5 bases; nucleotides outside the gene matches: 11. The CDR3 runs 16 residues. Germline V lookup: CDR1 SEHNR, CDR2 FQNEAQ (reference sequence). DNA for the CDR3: TGTGCCAGCAGCCCGACTAGCGAACGTCACAACAATGAGCAGTTCTTC. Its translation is CASSPTSERHNNEQFF. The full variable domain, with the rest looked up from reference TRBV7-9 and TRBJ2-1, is DTGVSQNPRHKITKRGQNVTFRCDPISEHNRLYWYRQTLGQGPEFLTYFQNEAQLEKSRLLSDRFSAERPKGSFSTLEIQRTEQGDSAMYLCASSPTSERHNNEQFFGPGTRLTVL.

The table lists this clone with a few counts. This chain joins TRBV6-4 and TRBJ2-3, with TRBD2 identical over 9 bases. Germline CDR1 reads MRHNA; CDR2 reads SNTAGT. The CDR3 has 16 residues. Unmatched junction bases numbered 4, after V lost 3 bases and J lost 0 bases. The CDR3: CASSELAGASTDTQYF. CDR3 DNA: TGTGCCAGCAGTGAGTTAGCGGGGGCTAGCACAGATACGCAGTATTTT.

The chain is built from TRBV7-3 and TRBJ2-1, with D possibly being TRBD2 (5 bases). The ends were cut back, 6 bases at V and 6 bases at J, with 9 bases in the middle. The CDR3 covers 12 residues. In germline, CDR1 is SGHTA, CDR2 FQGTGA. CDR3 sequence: CASSSGLNEQFF. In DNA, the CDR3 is TGTGCCAGCAGTTCTGGACTCAATGAGCAGTTCTTC.

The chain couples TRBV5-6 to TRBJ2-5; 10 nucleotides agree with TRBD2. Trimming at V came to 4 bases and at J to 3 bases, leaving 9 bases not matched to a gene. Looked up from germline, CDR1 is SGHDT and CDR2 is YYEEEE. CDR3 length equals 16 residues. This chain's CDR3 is CASSPLGLAGEETQYF. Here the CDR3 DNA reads TGTGCCAGCAGCCCGTTAGGGCTAGCGGGGGAAGAGACCCAGTACTTC.

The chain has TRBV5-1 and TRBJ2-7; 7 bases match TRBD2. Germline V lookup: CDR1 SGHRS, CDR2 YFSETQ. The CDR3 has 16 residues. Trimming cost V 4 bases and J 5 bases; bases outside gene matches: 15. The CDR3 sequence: CASSAAWGGIGNEQYF. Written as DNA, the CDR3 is TGCGCCAGCAGCGCCGCGTGGGGGGGGATAGGGAACGAGCAGTACTTC.

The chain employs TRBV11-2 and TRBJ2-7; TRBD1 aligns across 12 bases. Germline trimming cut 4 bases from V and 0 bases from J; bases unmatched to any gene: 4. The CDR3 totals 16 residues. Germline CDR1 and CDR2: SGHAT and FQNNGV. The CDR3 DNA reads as TGTGCCAGCAGCTCCTCGGGACAGGGGGCCTCCTACGAGCAGTACTTC. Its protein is CASSSSGQGASYEQYF.

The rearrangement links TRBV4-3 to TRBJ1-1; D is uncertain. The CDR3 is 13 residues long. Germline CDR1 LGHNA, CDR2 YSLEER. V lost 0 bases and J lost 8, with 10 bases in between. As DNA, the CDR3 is TGCGCCAGCAGCCAAGATCTCGGAGGAGAAGCTTTCTTT. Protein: CASSQDLGGEAFF.